Here is one T cell receptor beta chain with its context. Its antigen is not yet known. Per-base quality was not reported, and no clone a single base away is much larger than it. Reads for this sample came from an Illumina HiSeq 2500. TCR beta libraries were prepared by quantitative 5'-RACE with molecular barcodes. On the authors' methods: Disease-linked TCR variants were identified with a new computational method built on a probabilistic model of VDJ rearrangement. Through fastp at Q25 and MiXCR, TCRdb rebuilt clones from the public reads, retaining in-frame beta chains. Rows are combined by CDR3 protein, so each entry shows the most common genes and DNA. V and J calls and clone size were set by TCRdb, not the authors. A total of 350,000 to 400,000 distinct CDR3 sequences appear in this sample, roughly 20% of them only once. The ten largest clonotypes hold around 12% of the sample. The data are from a study of CD8 T cells in ankylosing spondylitis (dated by TCRdb to about 2017). Study-wide context: The study set out to find disease-linked TCR variants by profiling T cell receptor beta repertoires in ankylosing spondylitis patients and healthy donors. The whole study cohort included 85 to 120 healthy donors and about two dozen ankylosing spondylitis patients. Peripheral blood was sampled, and synovial fluid was additionally collected from ankylosing spondylitis patients. General findings and caveats noted by the study authors: Significant enrichment of the disease-linked clones was reported in matched synovial fluid samples from ankylosing spondylitis patients. Blood from ankylosing spondylitis patients appeared to be characterized by a TCR beta motif composed of several highly homologous amino acid variants. A CD8+ phenotype was shown by the disease-linked clones, which were found at relatively low frequencies in peripheral blood. Some of the motif variants had been reported before in the synovial fluid and blood of reactive arthritis patients, a finding that suggests common disease-initiation mechanisms.

The V and J ends are trimmed by 3 bases and 11 bases, leaving 17 bases between them. The CDR3 goes from the cysteine to the phenylalanine over 14 residues. Only the CDR3 part of the read is kept: 42 bases, read in frame from the first base. The sequenced sample consisted of blood, either unsorted or a sorted T cell fraction (not recorded which). The receptor chain draws on TRBV12-3 or TRBV12-4 and TRBJ2-4; the D gene lacks a confident call. This receptor was taken from a male donor with ankylosing spondylitis or in good health (not recorded which). The CDR3 reads CASSLSGLLVVQYF. The nucleotides are TGTGCCAGCAGTTTGTCCGGGCTATTGGTGGTTCAGTACTTC.